This entry lists 2 T cell receptor beta chains sequenced from one sample in a study of shared clonotypes between healthy human individuals. Some clones are missing from TCRdb's copy, which holds only in-frame ones; the method was immunoSEQ multiplex PCR. This table holds about 1.5 million clones, approximately 98% found once. Sequenced: naive CD4+ T cells sorted from blood. Subset denoted: CD45RA+ positively selected. The receptors come from a man aged 25-40 years in good health.

V and J are TRBV6-5 and TRBJ2-3; 12 bases map to TRBD2. Germline values: CDR1 MNHEY, CDR2 SVGAGI. V was pared by 11 bases and J by 2 bases, with 5 bases of the junction left unmatched. The CDR3 totals 14 residues. CDR3 sequence (DNA): TGTGCCGCTCGACTAGCGGGAGCCACAGATACGCAGTATTTT. Protein: CAARLAGATDTQYF.

The V and J genes are TRBV27 and TRBJ1-1, with no clear D. The CDR3 consists of 11 residues. Trimming took 6 bases from V and 8 from J, leaving 10 bases between them. From germline, CDR1 is MNHEY and CDR2 SMNVEV (reference sequence). The DNA for the CDR3 is TGTGCCAGCAGGCTCCTAGGGGAAGCTTTCTTT. This gives the protein CASRLLGEAFF.